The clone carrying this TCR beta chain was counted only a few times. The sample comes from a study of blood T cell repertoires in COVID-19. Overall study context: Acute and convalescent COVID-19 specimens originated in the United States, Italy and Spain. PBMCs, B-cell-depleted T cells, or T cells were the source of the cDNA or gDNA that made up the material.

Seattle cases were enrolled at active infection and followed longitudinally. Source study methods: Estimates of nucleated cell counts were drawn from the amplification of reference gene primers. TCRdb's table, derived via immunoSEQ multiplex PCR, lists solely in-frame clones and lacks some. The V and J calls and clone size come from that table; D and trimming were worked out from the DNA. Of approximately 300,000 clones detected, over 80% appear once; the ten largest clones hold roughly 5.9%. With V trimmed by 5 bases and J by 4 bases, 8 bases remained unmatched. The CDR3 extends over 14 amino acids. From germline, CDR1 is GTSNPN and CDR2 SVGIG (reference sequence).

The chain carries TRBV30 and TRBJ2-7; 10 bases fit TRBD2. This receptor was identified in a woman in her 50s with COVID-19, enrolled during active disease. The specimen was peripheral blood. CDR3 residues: CAWSKREGWYEQYF. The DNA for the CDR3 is TGTGCCTGGTCCAAGCGGGAGGGCTGGTACGAGCAGTACTTC.